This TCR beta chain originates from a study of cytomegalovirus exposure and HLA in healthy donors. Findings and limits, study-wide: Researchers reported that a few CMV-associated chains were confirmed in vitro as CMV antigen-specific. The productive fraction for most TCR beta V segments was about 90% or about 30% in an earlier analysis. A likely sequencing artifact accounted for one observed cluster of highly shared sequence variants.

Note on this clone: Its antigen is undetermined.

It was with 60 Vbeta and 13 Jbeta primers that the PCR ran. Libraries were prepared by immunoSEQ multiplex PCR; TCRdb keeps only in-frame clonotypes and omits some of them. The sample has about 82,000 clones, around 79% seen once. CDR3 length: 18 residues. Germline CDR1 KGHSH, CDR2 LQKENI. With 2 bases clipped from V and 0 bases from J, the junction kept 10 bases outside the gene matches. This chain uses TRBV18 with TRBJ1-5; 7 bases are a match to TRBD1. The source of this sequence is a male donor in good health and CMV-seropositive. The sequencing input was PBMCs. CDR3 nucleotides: TGTGCCAGCTCACCAGTGGGACAGATATATAGTAGCAATCAGCCCCAGCATTTT. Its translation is CASSPVGQIYSSNQPQHF.